The 15 T cell receptor beta chains below all came from one sample that was sequenced in a study of T cells in Graves' hyperthyroidism and ophthalmopathy. TCR beta CDR3 sequences were amplified from RNA transcripts. Researchers ran a first-round RT-PCR on the TCR CDR3 using the HTBI primer set. TCRdb called the multiplex PCR reads again in MiXCR, with one record for every CDR3 protein. The profile shows around 280,000 distinct CDR3 sequences, 10% to 15% of them singletons. The sample taken for sequencing was blood. Every receptor here comes from a woman in her twenties or thirties with Graves' hyperthyroidism that later progressed to Graves' ophthalmopathy.

The chain joins TRBV7-3 to TRBJ2-1; D is possibly TRBD2 (5 bases). Germline loops: CDR1 SGHTA, CDR2 FQGTGA. The CDR3 runs to 15 residues. V lost 5 bases and J lost 0, with 11 bases in between. This CDR3 is CASSDSVSSYNEQFF. The DNA of the CDR3 is TGTGCCAGCAGCGATAGCGTAAGCTCCTACAATGAGCAGTTCTTC. The complete variable domain, with remaining parts taken from reference TRBV7-3 and TRBJ2-1, reads GAGVSQTPSNKVTEKGKYVELRCDPISGHTALYWYRQSLGQGPEFLIYFQGTGAADDSGLPNDRFFAVRPEGSVSTLKIQRTERGDSAVYLCASSDSVSSYNEQFFGPGTRLTVL.

Details on this clonotype: An end of the junction differs from the germline gene, which may be a read error. J is TRBJ2-1 and V is TRBV7-7; 8 nucleotides match TRBD2. This CDR3 has 15 amino acids. Germline V CDR1 and CDR2: SSHAT, FNYEAQ (reference sequence). The CDR3 DNA reads as TGTGCTAGCAGCCCAACGGGAGGGCCCTACAATGAGCAGTTCTTC. This codes for CASSPTGGPYNEQFF.

In this sample, this clonotype turned up many times. The chain combines TRBV3-1 with TRBJ1-5; 7 nucleotides line up with TRBD1. V shed 3 bases and J 1 base; nucleotides not matched to a gene: 3. CDR3 size: 15 residues. Per the germline V gene, CDR1 is LGHDT and CDR2 is YNNKEL (reference sequence). CDR3 sequence (DNA): TGTGCCAGCAGCCAGACGACAGGGAGCAATCAGCCCCAGCATTTT. Protein product: CASSQTTGSNQPQHF.

This clonotype was found many times. The chain links TRBV6-2 or TRBV6-3 to TRBJ2-3; 9 bases match TRBD1. Germline V CDR1 and CDR2: MNHEY, SVGEGT. The CDR3 spans 17 residues. The V and J ends lost 5 bases and 3 bases, in that order; junction bases with no gene match: 12. CDR3 loop: CASSKGTGGVGTDTQYF. DNA of the CDR3: TGTGCCAGCAGTAAAGGAACAGGGGGCGTCGGGACAGATACGCAGTATTTT.

The count of this clonotype is one. This CDR3 is CSASGITQYF. For the CDR3, the DNA is TGCAGTGCTAGCGGGATTACGCAGTATTTT. The genes are TRBV20-1 and TRBJ2-3, with a weak D call TRBD2 (5 bases). CDR1 and CDR2 (germline): DFQATT, SNEGSKA (reference sequence). Trimming took off 3 bases at V and 8 bases at J, with 6 bases between the two ends. The CDR3 extends over 10 amino acids.

In this sample, this clonotype turned up many times. The CDR3 DNA sequence: TGTGCCAGCAGCCGTGACAGCGCTGAAGCTTTCTTT. This translates into CASSRDSAEAFF. The chain uses TRBV7-9 and TRBJ1-1, with D possibly being TRBD1 (5 bases). Germline assignment: CDR1 SEHNR and CDR2 FQNEAQ (reference sequence). Trimming took off 5 bases at V and 6 bases at J, with 10 bases between the two ends. The CDR3 is 12 residues long.

This clonotype was recorded many times. The CDR3 coding sequence is TGTGCCAGCAGCTTCTTTGGAAACACCATATATTTT. It is translated as CASSFFGNTIYF. The chain combines TRBV5-6 with TRBJ1-3; D call uncertain. Per germline, CDR1 SGHDT and CDR2 YYEEEE. Trimming took 2 bases from V and 3 from J, leaving 3 bases between them. The CDR3 has 12 residues.

This clonotype was seen ten or more times. The chain recombines TRBV2 with TRBJ2-1; 9 bases are shared with TRBD2. The CDR3 has 13 amino acids. The V gene end was trimmed by 8 bases and the J gene end by 8 bases; junction bases not matched to a gene: 7. Germline loops: CDR1 SNHLY, CDR2 FYNNEI. The CDR3 nucleotides read TGTGCCAGCGGCGGGAGGGCCCCGGATGAGCAGTTCTTC. Translating gives CASGGRAPDEQFF.

This clonotype was seen many times. V and J are TRBV20-1 and TRBJ2-7; D is perhaps TRBD1 (5 bases). This CDR3 has 14 residues. Trimming pared 6 bases from V and 0 bases from J, leaving 15 bases between. Germline V gene sequence: CDR1 DFQATT, CDR2 SNEGSKA (reference sequence). The CDR3 DNA reads TGCAGTGCCCCTCCCCCAGGGAACTCCTACGAGCAGTACTTC. Translated: CSAPPPGNSYEQYF.

This clonotype was seen ten or more times. This chain uses TRBV2 with TRBJ2-3; D is unclear. Germline V lookup: CDR1 SNHLY, CDR2 FYNNEI. The CDR3 covers 14 residues. Trimming took 1 base from V and 2 from J, leaving 7 bases between them. The CDR3: CASSEDRPTDTQYF. Here the CDR3 DNA reads TGTGCCAGCAGTGAAGACCGGCCCACAGATACGCAGTATTTT.

V usage is TRBV19 and J usage is TRBJ1-1, with D possibly being TRBD1 (6 bases). CDR3 length equals 16 residues. Germline V gene sequence: CDR1 LNHDA, CDR2 SQIVND (reference sequence). V was cut by 3 bases and J by 0 bases, with 14 bases left in between. CDR3 nucleotides: TGTGCCAGTAGTATGGGGACAACAAACATGAACACTGAAGCTTTCTTT. Amino acids: CASSMGTTNMNTEAFF.

CDR3 sequence reads: CASSYGDRDYEQYF. CDR3 DNA: TGTGCCAGCAGTTACGGTGACAGGGACTACGAGCAGTACTTC. This chain joins TRBV6-9 and TRBJ2-7, with 7 bases aligning to TRBD1. Germline loops: CDR1 MNHGY, CDR2 SVAAGI. This CDR3 is 14 amino acids long. V was clipped by 3 bases and J by 3 bases; unmatched bases: 5.

The table lists this clonotype with many counts. The gene calls are TRBV29-1 and TRBJ2-5; 10 bases align to TRBD1. CDR1 and CDR2 from the germline V gene are SQVTM and ANQGSEA. The CDR3 consists of 13 residues. J gave up 1 base and V 7 bases, and 3 bases lay outside the gene matches. As DNA, the CDR3 is TGCAGCGCGGGACAGGGGCTCCAAGAGACCCAGTACTTC. As protein: CSAGQGLQETQYF. The whole variable domain, remainder taken from reference TRBV29-1 and TRBJ2-5, is SAVISQKPSRDICQRGTSLTIQCQVDSQVTMMFWYRQQPGQSLTLIATANQGSEATYESGFVIDKFPISRPNLTFSTLTVSNMSPEDSSIYLCSAGQGLQETQYFGPGTRLLVL.

In its sample, this clonotype was seen many times. The V and J genes are TRBV28 and TRBJ1-1; D is undetermined. The CDR3 is made up of 12 amino acids. V lost 2 bases and J 3 bases, leaving 4 bases between the germline ends. Germline assignment: CDR1 MDHEN and CDR2 SYDVKM. CDR3 amino acids: CASSLRDTEAFF. The CDR3 region has the DNA TGTGCCAGCAGTTTAAGGGACACTGAAGCTTTCTTT.

This clonotype occurred a few times. The J gene is TRBJ1-3, the V gene TRBV5-4; 7 bases fit TRBD1. V shed 4 bases and J 0 bases; nucleotides not matched to a gene: 4. The germline gives CDR1 SGHNT, CDR2 YYREEE (reference sequence). This CDR3 is built from 15 residues. Here the CDR3 reads CASSQDRSSGNTIYF. The CDR3 region has the DNA TGTGCCAGCAGCCAGGACAGGAGCTCTGGAAACACCATATATTTT. Variable domain in full (rest from reference TRBV5-4 and TRBJ1-3): ETGVTQSPTHLIKTRGQQVTLRCSSQSGHNTVSWYQQALGQGPQFIFQYYREEENGRGNFPPRFSGLQFPNYSSELNVNALELDDSALYLCASSQDRSSGNTIYFGEGSWLTVV.